These 19 T cell receptor beta chains came from one sample sequenced in a study of OX40 agonist ivuxolimab in advanced cancers. Libraries were prepared by immunoSEQ multiplex PCR; TCRdb keeps only in-frame clonotypes and omits some of them. The sample has tens of thousands of clones; approximately 91% are singletons. The source material was CD4+ or CD8+ T cells sorted from blood, sampled in a trial of the OX40 agonist ivuxolimab. The source is an adult with an advanced solid tumor such as melanoma, head and neck, liver or kidney cancer.

V and J are TRBV5-1 and TRBJ2-5; D is perhaps TRBD1 (5 bases). The germline V gene has CDR1 SGHRS and CDR2 YFSETQ. The V and J ends lost 1 base and 4 bases respectively, with 8 bases between them. CDR3 size: 13 residues. Here the CDR3 reads CASSLQGPETQYF. The CDR3 DNA sequence: TGCGCCAGCAGCTTGCAGGGCCCAGAGACCCAGTACTTC.

The chain employs TRBV19 and TRBJ2-2; 10 nucleotides agree with TRBD1. V lost 9 bases and J lost 4; bases outside the gene matches: 8. The CDR3 loop spans 15 amino acids. Germline CDR1 reads LNHDA; CDR2 reads SQIVND (reference sequence). The CDR3 here is CASKATGGSTGELFF. The CDR3 nucleotides are TGTGCCAGCAAAGCGACAGGGGGCAGCACCGGGGAGCTGTTTTTT.

The chain links TRBV19 to TRBJ2-1, with 9 bases lining up with TRBD2. Germline values: CDR1 LNHDA, CDR2 SQIVND (reference sequence). CDR3 length: 14 residues. The V gene end was trimmed by 6 bases and the J gene end by 6 bases; junction bases not matched to a gene: 6. The CDR3 nucleotides read TGTGCCAGTAGCACTCTAGCGGGAATCAATGAGCAGTTCTTC. Translation gives CASSTLAGINEQFF.

This chain links TRBV6-5 with TRBJ2-7; a weak D match, TRBD1 (6 bases). The CDR3 is made up of 11 amino acids. CDR1 is MNHEY, CDR2 SVGAGI, per germline. Trimming removed 5 bases at V and 7 bases at J, with 9 bases between. The CDR3 sequence is CASSTTGEQYF. CDR3 DNA: TGTGCCAGCAGTACTACAGGGGAGCAGTACTTC.

The rearrangement uses TRBV5-5 and TRBJ2-7; tentative D call: TRBD2 (6 bases). CDR1 and CDR2 from the germline V gene are SGHKS and YYEKEE (reference sequence). Trimming took off 5 bases at V and 0 bases at J, with 15 bases between the two ends. The CDR3 runs 15 residues. CDR3 coding DNA: TGTGCCAGCAGTTCCACTAGCCGGAGCTCCTACGAGCAGTACTTC. Protein: CASSSTSRSSYEQYF. Full variable domain (missing parts from reference TRBV5-5 and TRBJ2-7): DAGVTQSPTHLIKTRGQQVTLRCSPISGHKSVSWYQQVLGQGPQFIFQYYEKEERGRGNFPDRFSARQFPNYSSELNVNALLLGDSALYLCASSSTSRSSYEQYFGPGTRLTVT.

The rearrangement links TRBV6-6 to TRBJ2-7; 13 nucleotides agree with TRBD2. The trim removed 7 bases at V and 4 bases at J, leaving 7 bases unmatched. The germline CDR1 and CDR2 sequences are MNHNY and SVGAGI (reference sequence). CDR3 size: 15 residues. The CDR3: CASTPPGLAGYEQYF. The CDR3 coding sequence is TGTGCCAGCACCCCTCCGGGACTAGCGGGATACGAGCAGTACTTC.

This clone was seen only once. The CDR3 nucleotides are TGTGCCAGCAGTTTGACAGGCGGGAACACTGAAGCTTTCTTT. Its translation: CASSLTGGNTEAFF. The rearrangement uses TRBV28 and TRBJ1-1, with D perhaps matching TRBD1 (6 bases). The V end was cut by 3 bases, the J end by 1 base, with 9 bases between. The CDR3 runs 14 residues. Germline V gene lookup returns CDR1 MDHEN and CDR2 SYDVKM.

This chain joins TRBV18 and TRBJ2-3; unclear D gene. V lost 5 bases, J lost 3 bases, and 3 bases lay in between. The germline V gene has CDR1 KGHSH and CDR2 LQKENI. This CDR3 region has 11 residues. The CDR3 DNA follows: TGTGCCAGCTCAATGACAGATACGCAGTATTTT. Translation gives CASSMTDTQYF. The full variable domain, in which reference TRBV18 and TRBJ2-3 provide the parts outside the CDR3, is NAGVMQNPRHLVRRRGQEARLRCSPMKGHSHVYWYRQLPEEGLKFMVYLQKENIIDESGMPKERFSAEFPKEGPSILRIQQVVRGDSAAYFCASSMTDTQYFGPGTRLTVL.

CDR3 sequence: CASSPVTTRTDTQYF. Written as DNA, the CDR3 is TGTGCCAGCAGCCCCGTGACGACCCGCACAGATACGCAGTATTTT. The chain recombines TRBV5-4 with TRBJ2-3; no clear D. Trimming took off 4 bases at V and 1 base at J, with 13 bases between the two ends. Germline assignment: CDR1 SGHNT and CDR2 YYREEE (reference sequence). This CDR3 comprises 15 residues.

V is TRBV9 and J is TRBJ2-1; tentative D call: TRBD2 (5 bases). The CDR3 has 16 amino acids. Germline V gene lookup returns CDR1 SGDLS and CDR2 YYNGEE. Trimming took 0 bases from V and 0 from J, leaving 10 bases between them. The CDR3 bases are TGTGCCAGCAGCGTAGTCGGGGTCGACTCCTACAATGAGCAGTTCTTC. This codes for CASSVVGVDSYNEQFF. Complete variable domain (other parts from reference TRBV9 and TRBJ2-1): DSGVTQTPKHLITATGQRVTLRCSPRSGDLSVYWYQQSLDQGLQFLIQYYNGEERAKGNILERFSAQQFPDLHSELNLSSLELGDSALYFCASSVVGVDSYNEQFFGPGTRLTVL.

The rearrangement uses TRBV6-1 and TRBJ1-2; D unclear. The germline gives CDR1 MNHNS, CDR2 SASEGT. V gave up 2 bases and J gave up 7 bases, with 14 bases separating them. The CDR3 has 14 amino acids. CDR3 bases: TGTGCCAGCAGTGAACTGGGGTCGACCACTGGCTACACCTTC. Protein sequence: CASSELGSTTGYTF.

The rearrangement joins TRBV6-5 to TRBJ2-4; D is perhaps TRBD1 (7 bases). Trimming left V 4 bases short and J 6 bases short, with 16 bases between. The CDR3 is 15 amino acids. Germline V gene lookup returns CDR1 MNHEY and CDR2 SVGAGI. CDR3 residues: CASSSRAGQLNIQYF. CDR3 sequence (DNA): TGTGCCAGCAGTTCCCGCGCGGGACAGCTAAACATTCAGTACTTC.

The chain couples TRBV27 to TRBJ1-6; D unclear. The V and J ends lost 4 bases and 6 bases respectively, with 7 bases between them. The germline CDR1 and CDR2 sequences are MNHEY and SMNVEV (reference sequence). The CDR3 is 13 residues long. The DNA for the CDR3 is TGTGCCAGCAGTTATTATCGTAATTCACCCCTCCACTTT. Its protein product is CASSYYRNSPLHF.

The V and J genes are TRBV19 and TRBJ2-1; 10 bases match TRBD2. V lost 2 bases, J lost 6 bases, and 4 bases stayed unmatched. The V gene's germline CDR1 is LNHDA and CDR2 SQIVND (reference sequence). The CDR3 is made up of 15 amino acids. CDR3 region: CASSISGRVSNEQFF. The CDR3 DNA reads as TGTGCCAGTAGTATAAGCGGGAGGGTTTCCAATGAGCAGTTCTTC.

The chain has TRBV7-8 and TRBJ1-2, with D possibly TRBD1 on 6 matching bases. From germline, CDR1 is SGHVS and CDR2 FQNEAQ. This CDR3 region has 13 residues. V was shortened by 5 bases and J by 5 bases, with 12 bases between the two germline ends. The DNA of the CDR3 is TGTGCCAGCAGCAAACAGGGCGGGTATGGCTACACCTTC. Protein product: CASSKQGGYGYTF. The full variable domain, completed using reference TRBV7-8 and TRBJ1-2, is GAGVSQSPRYKVAKRGQDVALRCDPISGHVSLFWYQQALGQGPEFLTYFQNEAQLDKSGLPSDRFFAERPEGSVSTLKIQRTQQEDSAVYLCASSKQGGYGYTFGSGTRLTVV.

The chain employs TRBV28 and TRBJ1-4; D is unresolved. The CDR3 extends over 14 amino acids. V lost 8 bases and J lost 6, with 16 bases in between. The germline gives CDR1 MDHEN, CDR2 SYDVKM. CDR3 residues: CASLNLGWDEKLFF. The CDR3 DNA is TGTGCCAGCCTAAATCTAGGGTGGGATGAAAAACTGTTTTTT.

The chain couples TRBV4-3 to TRBJ2-3; D is undetermined. The V and J ends lost 0 bases and 1 base respectively, with 8 bases between them. The germline CDR1 and CDR2 sequences are LGHNA and YSLEER. The CDR3 runs 15 residues. The CDR3 protein is CASSQDRSGTDTQYF. As DNA, the CDR3 is TGCGCCAGCAGCCAAGATCGGTCCGGCACAGATACGCAGTATTTT.

The chain couples TRBV28 to TRBJ1-2; D is unclear. The length of the CDR3 is 13 residues. V shed 1 base and J shed 9 bases, with 12 bases lying between them. Germline CDR1 is MDHEN and CDR2 is SYDVKM. Here the CDR3 DNA reads TGTGCCAGCAGTTTATCTGTGCATATGCGCTACACCTTC. This gives the protein CASSLSVHMRYTF.

The chain recombines TRBV7-9 with TRBJ1-1; the D is unclear. CDR1 and CDR2 from the germline V gene are SEHNR and FQNEAQ (reference sequence). The CDR3 contains 13 residues. V was shortened by 5 bases and J by 6 bases, with 13 bases between the two germline ends. The CDR3 region is CASSELGRSEAFF. CDR3 in DNA: TGTGCCAGCAGCGAGCTTGGACGGTCTGAAGCTTTCTTT.